The 18 T cell receptor beta chains below were found in one sample sequenced in a study of T cells in Graves' hyperthyroidism and ophthalmopathy. Template material for amplifying TCR beta CDR3 regions consisted of RNA transcripts. The TCR CDR3 first-round RT-PCR relied on the HTBI primer set. TCRdb re-called the multiplex PCR reads through MiXCR, storing one row per CDR3 protein. The data contain under 350,000 distinct CDR3 sequences, roughly 15% of them singletons. Material: blood. Receptor source: a woman younger than 45 with Graves' hyperthyroidism that later progressed to Graves' ophthalmopathy.

This clonotype was detected ten times or more. The chain carries TRBV13 and TRBJ1-2, with D hard to call. In germline, CDR1 is PRHDT, CDR2 FYEKMQ (reference sequence). CDR3 size: 13 residues. Trimming shortened V by 8 bases and J by 4 bases, and 14 bases separated the two germline ends. In DNA form, the CDR3 reads TGTGCCAGCTTTGGAACAGCTTCCTATGGCTACACCTTC. Protein sequence: CASFGTASYGYTF.

This clonotype was found many times. The rearrangement uses TRBV6-5 and TRBJ2-5; unclear D gene. The CDR3 is made up of 14 amino acids. Between the trimmed V and J ends, which lost 1 base and 0 bases, there was a span of 6 bases. Per the germline V gene, CDR1 is MNHEY and CDR2 is SVGAGI. The CDR3 DNA reads as TGTGCCAGCAGTTACTTGGGATACCAAGAGACCCAGTACTTC. This translates into CASSYLGYQETQYF.

This clonotype showed up many times. The rearrangement links TRBV12-3 or TRBV12-4 to TRBJ2-2; tentatively, D is TRBD2 (5 bases). The CDR3 contains 13 residues. Trimming took off 5 bases at V and 7 bases at J, with 11 bases between the two ends. In DNA form, the CDR3 reads TGTGCCAGCAGTCCCGGAGGTAACGGGGAGCTGTTTTTT. Protein sequence: CASSPGGNGELFF.

This clonotype occurred many times. This chain joins TRBV20-1 and TRBJ2-7; 7 bases match TRBD1. Germline lookup yields CDR1 DFQATT and CDR2 SNEGSKA (reference sequence). The CDR3 loop spans 11 amino acids. The chain's CDR3 is CGTGTVYEQYF. CDR3 in DNA: TGCGGAACAGGGACAGTCTACGAGCAGTACTTC.

This clonotype was counted many times. This chain uses TRBV6-1 with TRBJ2-2; 7 bases are a match to TRBD1. Germline assignment: CDR1 MNHNS and CDR2 SASEGT. The CDR3 has 13 amino acids. The junction had 3 bases not matched to a gene; V was cut back by 6 bases and J by 5 bases. The CDR3 loop reads CASRTGSTGELFF. Here the CDR3 DNA reads TGTGCCAGCAGGACAGGGTCTACCGGGGAGCTGTTTTTT.

This clonotype was detected only a few times. This sequence joins TRBV2 and TRBJ2-4; TRBD1 matches 7 bases. Trimming at V came to 5 bases and at J to 8 bases, leaving 12 bases not matched to a gene. CDR1 and CDR2 from the germline V gene are SNHLY and FYNNEI. The CDR3 runs to 15 residues. CDR3 coding DNA: TGTGCCAGCAGTAATACAGGGGCCCCGACGGACATTCAGTACTTC. Translation: CASSNTGAPTDIQYF.

The CDR3 here is CATSDGGRTQYF. Written as DNA, the CDR3 is TGTGCCACCAGTGATGGCGGGAGGACGCAGTATTTT. The rearrangement uses TRBV24-1 and TRBJ2-3; 8 bases line up with TRBD2. This CDR3 region has 12 residues. Looked up from germline, CDR1 is KGHDR and CDR2 is SFDVKD. Trimming at V came to 3 bases and at J to 9 bases, leaving 1 base not matched to a gene.

This clonotype has ten or more counts. The J gene is TRBJ1-1, the V gene TRBV20-1; 11 bases align to TRBD1. The CDR3 runs 14 residues. J was trimmed by 10 bases and V by 2 bases; bases with no gene match: 9. CDR1 is DFQATT and CDR2 is SNEGSKA in the germline V gene (reference sequence). In nucleotides, the CDR3 is TGCAGTGCTAGAAGCCGGGACAGGGGGTCCGGAGCTTTCTTT. This translates into CSARSRDRGSGAFF.

Points on this clonotype: A much larger clonotype is one base distant, so this may be a read error. V usage is TRBV20-1 and J usage is TRBJ2-1, with D perhaps TRBD1 (6 bases). Per the germline V gene, CDR1 is DFQATT and CDR2 is SNEGSKA (reference sequence). The CDR3 totals 10 residues. The CDR3 spells CSAGGLERFF. The CDR3 DNA sequence: TGCAGTGCAGGGGGTCTCGAGCGGTTCTTC.

This clonotype has a count of ten or more. The chain uses TRBV11-3 and TRBJ2-6; the D is unclear. CDR3 size: 16 residues. CDR1 is SGHNT and CDR2 is YENEEA in the germline V gene. Trimming left V 1 base short and J 0 bases short, with 7 bases between. The CDR3 is CASSLGFGSGANVLTF. CDR3 bases: TGTGCCAGCAGCTTAGGATTCGGCTCTGGGGCCAACGTCCTGACTTTC.

This clonotype was detected ten times or more. The chain uses TRBV28 and TRBJ1-2; D may be TRBD1 (6 bases). The CDR3 is made up of 13 amino acids. CDR1 MDHEN and CDR2 SYDVKM come from the germline V gene. The V end lost 7 bases, the J end lost 4 bases, and 13 bases lay between the germline ends. The CDR3 sequence is CASKRGGSYGYTF. The CDR3 nucleotides read TGTGCCAGCAAGCGGGGGGGCAGCTATGGCTACACCTTC.

Ten or more counts support this clonotype. V and J are TRBV4-1 and TRBJ2-7; 11 bases fit TRBD1. From germline, CDR1 is MGHRA and CDR2 YSYEKL. V lost 3 bases and J lost 5; bases outside the gene matches: 6. The CDR3 totals 15 residues. For the CDR3, the DNA is TGCGCCAGCAGCCAGCACGGACAGGGGGCGGACGAGCAGTACTTC. This codes for CASSQHGQGADEQYF.

This clonotype appeared many times. The chain employs TRBV7-3 and TRBJ2-2; no definite D call. The CDR3 is made up of 13 amino acids. The germline gives CDR1 SGHTA, CDR2 FQGTGA. Deletions cut 1 base from V and 6 bases from J, with 6 bases between. In nucleotides, the CDR3 is TGTGCCAGCAGCTTAATGCATTCCGGGGAGCTGTTTTTT. Protein: CASSLMHSGELFF.

This clonotype appeared many times. This chain joins TRBV7-8 and TRBJ2-3, with 9 bases matching TRBD2. Germline V gene lookup returns CDR1 SGHVS and CDR2 FQNEAQ. The V and J ends lost 2 bases and 3 bases, in that order; junction bases with no gene match: 15. This CDR3 contains 19 residues. The CDR3 DNA reads as TGTGCCAGCAGCTTATCTCGTTCTCGTCTAGCGGGGACTACAGATACGCAGTATTTT. Amino acid sequence: CASSLSRSRLAGTTDTQYF. Complete variable domain (other parts from reference TRBV7-8 and TRBJ2-3): GAGVSQSPRYKVAKRGQDVALRCDPISGHVSLFWYQQALGQGPEFLTYFQNEAQLDKSGLPSDRFFAERPEGSVSTLKIQRTQQEDSAVYLCASSLSRSRLAGTTDTQYFGPGTRLTVL.

The rearrangement uses TRBV5-1 and TRBJ1-2; 10 positions match TRBD1. The germline CDR1 and CDR2 sequences are SGHRS and YFSETQ. The CDR3 is 15 amino acids. The ends lost 4 bases at V and 2 bases at J; junction bases unmatched: 5. As DNA, the CDR3 is TGCGCCAGCAGCGGCCGGGACAGGGGCAACTATGGCTACACCTTC. It translates to CASSGRDRGNYGYTF.

This clonotype has at least ten counts. The chain employs TRBV3-1 and TRBJ2-3; 8 bases line up with TRBD1. Trimming removed 1 base from V and 0 bases from J; junction bases left unmatched: 3. CDR1 is LGHDT, CDR2 YNNKEL, per germline (reference sequence). CDR3 length: 16 amino acids. The CDR3 sequence is CASSQGQGISTDTQYF. The CDR3 bases are TGTGCCAGCAGCCAAGGACAGGGGATTAGCACAGATACGCAGTATTTT.

The chain links TRBV4-1 to TRBJ2-5; 7 bases agree with TRBD1. The CDR3 loop spans 15 amino acids. Germline CDR1 and CDR2: MGHRA and YSYEKL. The V gene end was trimmed by 2 bases and the J gene end by 3 bases; junction bases not matched to a gene: 6. The CDR3 nucleotides are TGCGCCAGCAGCCAAAGGACCGACAGGGAAGAGACCCAGTACTTC. Translation: CASSQRTDREETQYF.

The V call is TRBV12-3 or TRBV12-4, the J call TRBJ2-7, with 7 bases aligning to TRBD1. V was clipped by 1 base and J by 3 bases; unmatched bases: 15. The CDR3 is made up of 18 amino acids. The CDR3 nucleotides read TGTGCCAGCAGTTTAGTAGGGGTGGGACAGACTTGGAACTACGAGCAGTACTTC. This codes for CASSLVGVGQTWNYEQYF.